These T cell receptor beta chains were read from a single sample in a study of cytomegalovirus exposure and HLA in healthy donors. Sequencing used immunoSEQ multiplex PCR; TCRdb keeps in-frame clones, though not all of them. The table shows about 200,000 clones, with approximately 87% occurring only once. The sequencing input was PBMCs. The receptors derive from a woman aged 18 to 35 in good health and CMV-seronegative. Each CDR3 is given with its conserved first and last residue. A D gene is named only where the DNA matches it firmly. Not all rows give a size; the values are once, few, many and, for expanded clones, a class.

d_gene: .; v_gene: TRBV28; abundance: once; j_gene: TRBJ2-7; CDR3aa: CASGSYGSYEQYF
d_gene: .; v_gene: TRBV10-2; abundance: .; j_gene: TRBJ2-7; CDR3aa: CASSETRRDHEQYF
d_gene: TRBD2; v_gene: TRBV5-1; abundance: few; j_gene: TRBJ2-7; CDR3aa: CASSFASGGYYEQYF
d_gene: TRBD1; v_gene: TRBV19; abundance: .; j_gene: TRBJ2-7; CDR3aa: CASSNGGRGIYEQYF
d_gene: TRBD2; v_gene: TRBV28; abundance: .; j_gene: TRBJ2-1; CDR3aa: CASSLTLGLAGAGNEQFF
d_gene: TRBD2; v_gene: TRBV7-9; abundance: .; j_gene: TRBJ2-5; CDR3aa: CASSEGLAEETQYF
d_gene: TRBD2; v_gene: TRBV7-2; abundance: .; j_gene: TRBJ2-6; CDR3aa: CASSPRFASGTSGANVLTF
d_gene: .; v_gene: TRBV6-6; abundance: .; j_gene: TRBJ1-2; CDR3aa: CASSSDTVRGYTF
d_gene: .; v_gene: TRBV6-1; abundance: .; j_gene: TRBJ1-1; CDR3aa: CASSVEPTENTEAFF
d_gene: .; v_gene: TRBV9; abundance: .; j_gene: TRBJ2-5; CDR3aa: CASSVEGGGSVETQYF
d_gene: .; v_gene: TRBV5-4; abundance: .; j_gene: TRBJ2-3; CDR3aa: CASSLNTDTQYF
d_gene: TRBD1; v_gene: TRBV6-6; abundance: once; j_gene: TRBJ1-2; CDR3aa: CASSSGDRGRGYTF
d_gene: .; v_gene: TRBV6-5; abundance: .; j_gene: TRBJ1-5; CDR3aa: CASSNPRGHQPQHF
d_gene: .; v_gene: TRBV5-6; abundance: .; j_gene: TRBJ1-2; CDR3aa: CASSLSGVRDGYTF
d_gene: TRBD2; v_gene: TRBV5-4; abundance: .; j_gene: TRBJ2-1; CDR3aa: CASSPWVAGGNEQFF
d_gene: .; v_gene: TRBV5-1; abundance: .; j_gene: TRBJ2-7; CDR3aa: CASSPRSGLNTYEQYF
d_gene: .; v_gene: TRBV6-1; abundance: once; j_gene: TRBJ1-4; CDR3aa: CASRTGVGGNEKLFF
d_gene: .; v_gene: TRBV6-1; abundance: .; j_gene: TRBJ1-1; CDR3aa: CASSDTGRQAFF
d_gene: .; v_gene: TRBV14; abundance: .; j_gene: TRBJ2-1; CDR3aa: CASSQVDEQFF
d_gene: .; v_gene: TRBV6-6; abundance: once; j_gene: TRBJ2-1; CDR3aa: CASSRNPSRSYNEQFF
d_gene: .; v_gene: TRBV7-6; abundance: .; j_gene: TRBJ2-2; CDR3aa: CASSSVEAGPRFGELFF
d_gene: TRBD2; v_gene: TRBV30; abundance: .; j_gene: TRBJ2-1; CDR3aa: CAWSVSSGGYNEQFF
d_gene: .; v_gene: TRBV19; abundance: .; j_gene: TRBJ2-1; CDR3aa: CASKSVPSSYNEQFF
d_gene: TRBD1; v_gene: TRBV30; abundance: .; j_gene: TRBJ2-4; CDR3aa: CAWSEQGNIQYF
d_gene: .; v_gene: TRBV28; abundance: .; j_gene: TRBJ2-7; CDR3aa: CASDDGSHEQYF
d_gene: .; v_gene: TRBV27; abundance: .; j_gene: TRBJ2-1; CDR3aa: CASSLAEYNEQFF
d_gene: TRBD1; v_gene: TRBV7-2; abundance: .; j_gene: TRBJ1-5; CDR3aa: CASSLSTGRNQPQHF
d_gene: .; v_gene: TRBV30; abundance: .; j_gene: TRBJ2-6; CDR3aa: CAWSGLSGANVLTF
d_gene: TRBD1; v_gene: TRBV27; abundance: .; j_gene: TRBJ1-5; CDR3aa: CASSLFGQGRQPQHF
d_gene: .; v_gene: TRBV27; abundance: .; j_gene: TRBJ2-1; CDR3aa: CASRGLAYNEQFF
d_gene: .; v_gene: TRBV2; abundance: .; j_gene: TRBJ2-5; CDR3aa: CASSGETSILAQYF
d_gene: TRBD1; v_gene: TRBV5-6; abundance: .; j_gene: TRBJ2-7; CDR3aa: CASSLQGFYEQYF
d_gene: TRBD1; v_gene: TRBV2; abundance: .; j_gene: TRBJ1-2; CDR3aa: CASRETGHGYTF
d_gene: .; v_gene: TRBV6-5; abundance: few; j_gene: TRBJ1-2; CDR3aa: CASTTPWGYGYTF
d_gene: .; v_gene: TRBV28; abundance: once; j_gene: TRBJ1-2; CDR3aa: CATIPHRVMGGYTF
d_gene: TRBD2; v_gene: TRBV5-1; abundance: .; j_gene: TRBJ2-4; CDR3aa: CASSLGGDIQYF
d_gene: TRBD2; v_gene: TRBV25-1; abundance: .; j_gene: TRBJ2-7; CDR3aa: CASSDPAGEAYEQYF
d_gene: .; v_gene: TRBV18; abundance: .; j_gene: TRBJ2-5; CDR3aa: CASSPRAGTQETQYF
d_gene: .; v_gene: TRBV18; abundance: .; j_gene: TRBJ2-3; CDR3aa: CASSSRRDF
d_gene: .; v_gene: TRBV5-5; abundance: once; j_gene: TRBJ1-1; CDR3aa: CASSLGAGTEAFF
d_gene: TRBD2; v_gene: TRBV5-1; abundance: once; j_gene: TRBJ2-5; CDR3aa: CASSWQRGEQETQYF
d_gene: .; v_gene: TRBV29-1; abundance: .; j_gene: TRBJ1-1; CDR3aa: CSALDVVEAFF
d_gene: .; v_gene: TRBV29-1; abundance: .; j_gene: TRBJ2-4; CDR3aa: CSVSQVDKNIQYF
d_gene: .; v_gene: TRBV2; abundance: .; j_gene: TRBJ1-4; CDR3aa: CASTQDGAREEKLFF